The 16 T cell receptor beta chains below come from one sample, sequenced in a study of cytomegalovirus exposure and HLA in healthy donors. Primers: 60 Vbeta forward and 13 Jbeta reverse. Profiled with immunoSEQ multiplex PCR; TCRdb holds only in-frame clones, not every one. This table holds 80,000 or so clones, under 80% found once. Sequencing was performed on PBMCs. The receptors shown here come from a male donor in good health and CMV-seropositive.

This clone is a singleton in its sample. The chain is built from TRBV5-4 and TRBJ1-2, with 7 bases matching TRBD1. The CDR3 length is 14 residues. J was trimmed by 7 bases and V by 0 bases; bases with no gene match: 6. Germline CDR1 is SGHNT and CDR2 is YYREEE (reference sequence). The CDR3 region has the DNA TGTGCCAGCAGCTTGGACTCGGGACAGTCTGGCTACACCTTC. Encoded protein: CASSLDSGQSGYTF.

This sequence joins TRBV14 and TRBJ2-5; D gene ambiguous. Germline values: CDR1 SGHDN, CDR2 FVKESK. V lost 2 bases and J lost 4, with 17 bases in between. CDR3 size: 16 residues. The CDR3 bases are TGTGCCAGCAGCCAACGGGTTTCCCCCGGTATAGAGACCCAGTACTTC. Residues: CASSQRVSPGIETQYF.

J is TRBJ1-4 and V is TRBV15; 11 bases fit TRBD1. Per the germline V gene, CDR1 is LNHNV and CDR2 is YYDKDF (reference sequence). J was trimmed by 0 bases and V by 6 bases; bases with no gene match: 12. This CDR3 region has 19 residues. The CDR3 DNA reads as TGTGCCACCAGGGGGAGAGAGGACAGGGGGCCTTCAACTAATGAAAAACTGTTTTTT. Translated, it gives CATRGREDRGPSTNEKLFF.

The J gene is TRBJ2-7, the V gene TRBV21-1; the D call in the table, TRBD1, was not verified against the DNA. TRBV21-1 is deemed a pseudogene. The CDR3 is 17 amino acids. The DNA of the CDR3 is TGTGCCAGCAGCCAAAACGGGACAGGGCAAAGCTCCTACGAGCAGTACTTC. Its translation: CASSQNGTGQSSYEQYF.

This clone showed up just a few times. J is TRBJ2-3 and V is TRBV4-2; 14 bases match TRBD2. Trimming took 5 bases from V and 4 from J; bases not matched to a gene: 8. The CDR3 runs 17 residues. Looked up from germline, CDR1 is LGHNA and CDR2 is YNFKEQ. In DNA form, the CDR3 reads TGTGCCAGCAGCACCATGACTAGCGGGGGGGCTCCAGATACGCAGTATTTT. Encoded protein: CASSTMTSGGAPDTQYF.

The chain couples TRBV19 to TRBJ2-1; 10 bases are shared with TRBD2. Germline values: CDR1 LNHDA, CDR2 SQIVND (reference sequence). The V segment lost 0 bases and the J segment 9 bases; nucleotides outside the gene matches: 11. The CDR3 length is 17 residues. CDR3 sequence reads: CASSIDQLAGRPGEQFF. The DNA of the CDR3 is TGTGCCAGTAGTATAGATCAACTAGCGGGACGGCCTGGTGAGCAGTTCTTC.

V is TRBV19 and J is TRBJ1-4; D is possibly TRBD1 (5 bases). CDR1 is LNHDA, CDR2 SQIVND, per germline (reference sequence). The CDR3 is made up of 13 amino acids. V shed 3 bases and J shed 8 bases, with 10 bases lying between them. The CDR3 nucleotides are TGTGCCAGTAGTATTTCGGGGGGGGAAAAACTGTTTTTT. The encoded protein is CASSISGGEKLFF.

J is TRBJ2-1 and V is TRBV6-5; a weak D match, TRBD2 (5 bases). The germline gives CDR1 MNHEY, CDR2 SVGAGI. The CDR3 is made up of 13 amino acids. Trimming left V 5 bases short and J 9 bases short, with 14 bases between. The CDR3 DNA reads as TGTGCCAGCAGTACCCGAGAAGGGAGTGAGCAGTTCTTC. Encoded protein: CASSTREGSEQFF.

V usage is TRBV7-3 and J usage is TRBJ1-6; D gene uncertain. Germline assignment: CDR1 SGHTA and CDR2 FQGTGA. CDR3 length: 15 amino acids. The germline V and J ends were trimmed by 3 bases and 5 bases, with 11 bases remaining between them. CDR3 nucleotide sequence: TGTGCCAGCAGCTTGGTGAACAGTAATAATTCACCCCTCCACTTT. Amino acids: CASSLVNSNNSPLHF.

As DNA, the CDR3 is TGTGCCAGCAGTTACTCCAGGGAGGGAGCTTTCTTT. Amino acid sequence: CASSYSREGAFF. This chain joins TRBV6-5 and TRBJ1-1, with D possibly matching TRBD1 (5 bases). Germline CDR1 reads MNHEY; CDR2 reads SVGAGI. The CDR3 loop spans 12 amino acids. V gave up 0 bases and J gave up 10 bases, with 9 bases separating them.

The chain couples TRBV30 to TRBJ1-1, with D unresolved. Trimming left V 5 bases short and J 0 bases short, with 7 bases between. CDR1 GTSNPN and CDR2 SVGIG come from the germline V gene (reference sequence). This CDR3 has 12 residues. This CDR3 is CAWERMNTEAFF. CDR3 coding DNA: TGTGCCTGGGAGAGGATGAACACTGAAGCTTTCTTT.

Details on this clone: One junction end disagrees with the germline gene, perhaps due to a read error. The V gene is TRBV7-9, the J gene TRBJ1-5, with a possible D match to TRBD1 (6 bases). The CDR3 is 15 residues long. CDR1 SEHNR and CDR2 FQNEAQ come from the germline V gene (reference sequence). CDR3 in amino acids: CSSSVQGQVNQPQHF. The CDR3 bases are TGTTCCAGCAGCGTACAGGGCCAAGTCAATCAGCCCCAGCATTTT.

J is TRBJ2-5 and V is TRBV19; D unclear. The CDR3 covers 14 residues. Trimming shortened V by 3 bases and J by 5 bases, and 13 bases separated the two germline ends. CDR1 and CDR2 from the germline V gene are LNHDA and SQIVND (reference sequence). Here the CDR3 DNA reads TGTGCCAGTAGTATGGTGGCCCCATCGGAGACCCAGTACTTC. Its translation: CASSMVAPSETQYF.

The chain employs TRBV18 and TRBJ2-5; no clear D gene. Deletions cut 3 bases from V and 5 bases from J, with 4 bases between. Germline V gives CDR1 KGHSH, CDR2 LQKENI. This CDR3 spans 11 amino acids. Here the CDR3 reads CASSPAETQYF. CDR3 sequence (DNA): TGTGCCAGCTCACCCGCGGAGACCCAGTACTTC.

CDR3 sequence: CSVYDRNYGYTF. CDR3 coding DNA: TGCAGCGTCTACGACAGGAACTATGGCTACACCTTC. The rearrangement links TRBV29-1 to TRBJ1-2; D possibly corresponds to TRBD1 (6 bases). Germline-derived CDR1 and CDR2 are SQVTM and ANQGSEA. There are 12 residues in the CDR3. V was pared by 6 bases and J by 2 bases, with 10 bases between.

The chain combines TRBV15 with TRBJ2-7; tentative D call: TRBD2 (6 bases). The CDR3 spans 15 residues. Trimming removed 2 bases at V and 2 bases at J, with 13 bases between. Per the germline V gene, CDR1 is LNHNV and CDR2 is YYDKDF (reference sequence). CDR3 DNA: TGTGCCACCAGCAGAACCAGGGACTCAGCCTACGAGCAGTACTTC. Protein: CATSRTRDSAYEQYF.